This TCR beta chain was identified in a study of T cell repertoires in cytomegalovirus infection. Across the whole study: TCR beta signatures that were public indicated CMV infection and matching HLA type.

TCRdb reprocessed the reads via MiXCR and lists one record per CDR3 protein. Counted here are 200,000 or so distinct CDR3 sequences, roughly 28% occurring once; the ten biggest clones make up approximately 30%. Germline V lookup: CDR1 SGHTA, CDR2 FQGTGA. There are 14 residues in the CDR3. Trimming cost V 5 bases and J 6 bases, with 13 bases left between them. This TCR came from a human donor in good health (CMV status not recorded). Some clones in this sample may be carry-over from other donors' samples. The chain combines TRBV7-3 with TRBJ2-2; perhaps TRBD2 as D (6 bases). The sample consisted of PBMCs. The CDR3 nucleotides read TGTGCCAGCAGCCCAGGAGGGCGGTCCGGGGAGCTGTTTTTT. Translation: CASSPGGRSGELFF. Full variable domain (missing parts from reference TRBV7-3 and TRBJ2-2): GAGVSQTPSNKVTEKGKYVELRCDPISGHTALYWYRQSLGQGPEFLIYFQGTGAADDSGLPNDRFFAVRPEGSVSTLKIQRTERGDSAVYLCASSPGGRSGELFFGEGSRLTVL.